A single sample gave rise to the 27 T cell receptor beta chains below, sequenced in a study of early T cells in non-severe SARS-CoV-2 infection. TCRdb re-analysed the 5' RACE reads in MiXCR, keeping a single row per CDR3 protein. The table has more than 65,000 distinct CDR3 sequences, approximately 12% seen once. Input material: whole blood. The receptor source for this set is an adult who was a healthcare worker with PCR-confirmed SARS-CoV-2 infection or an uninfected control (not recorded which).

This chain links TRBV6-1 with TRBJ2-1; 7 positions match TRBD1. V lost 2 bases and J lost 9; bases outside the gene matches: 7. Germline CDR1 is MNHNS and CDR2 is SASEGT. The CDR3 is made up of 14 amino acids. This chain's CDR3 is CASSERGRGSEQFF. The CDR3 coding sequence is TGTGCCAGCAGTGAAAGAGGCAGGGGGAGTGAGCAGTTCTTC.

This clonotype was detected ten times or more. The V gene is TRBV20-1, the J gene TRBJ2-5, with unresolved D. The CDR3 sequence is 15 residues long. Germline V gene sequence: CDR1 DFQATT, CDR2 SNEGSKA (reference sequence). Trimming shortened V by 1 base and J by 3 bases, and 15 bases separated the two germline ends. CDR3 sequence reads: CSARVDLGSKETQYF. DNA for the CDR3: TGCAGTGCTAGAGTAGACCTGGGGTCAAAAGAGACCCAGTACTTC.

CDR3 DNA: TGTGCCAGCAGTTCTCCCAGCGGGGGGCTTACAGATACGCAGTATTTT. Protein product: CASSSPSGGLTDTQYF. V and J are TRBV6-2 or TRBV6-3 and TRBJ2-3; 9 positions agree with TRBD2. The CDR3 loop spans 16 amino acids. Germline V gene lookup returns CDR1 MNHEY and CDR2 SVGEGT. The J segment lost 3 bases and the V segment lost 4 bases, leaving 8 bases of the junction unmatched.

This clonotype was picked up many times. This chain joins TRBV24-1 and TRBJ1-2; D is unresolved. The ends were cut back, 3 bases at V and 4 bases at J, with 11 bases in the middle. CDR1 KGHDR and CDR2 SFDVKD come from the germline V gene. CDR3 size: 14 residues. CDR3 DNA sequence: TGTGCCACCAGTGATAGTGGCGGACGCTATGGCTACACCTTC. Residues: CATSDSGGRYGYTF.

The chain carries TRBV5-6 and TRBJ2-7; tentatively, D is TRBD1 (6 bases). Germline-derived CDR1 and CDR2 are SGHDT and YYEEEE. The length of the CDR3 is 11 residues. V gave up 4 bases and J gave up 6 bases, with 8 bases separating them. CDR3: CASSRDTEQYF. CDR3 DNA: TGTGCCAGCAGCCGGGACACCGAGCAGTACTTC.

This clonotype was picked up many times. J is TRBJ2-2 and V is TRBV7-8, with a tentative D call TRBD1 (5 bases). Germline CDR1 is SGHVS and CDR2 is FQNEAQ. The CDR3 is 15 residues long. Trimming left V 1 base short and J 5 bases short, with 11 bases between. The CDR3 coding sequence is TGTGCCAGCAGCTTAGGTGGGGCAGATACCGGGGAGCTGTTTTTT. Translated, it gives CASSLGGADTGELFF.

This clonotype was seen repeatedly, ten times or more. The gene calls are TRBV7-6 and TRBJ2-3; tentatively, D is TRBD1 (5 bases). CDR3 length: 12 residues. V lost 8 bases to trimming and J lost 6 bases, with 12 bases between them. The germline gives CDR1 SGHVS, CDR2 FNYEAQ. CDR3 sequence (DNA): TGTGCCAGCGGCGCCCACAGGGATACGCAGTATTTT. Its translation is CASGAHRDTQYF.

The CDR3 nucleotides read TGTGCCAGCAGGGCTTGGACTAGCACAGATACGCAGTATTTT. Translation gives CASRAWTSTDTQYF. This chain uses TRBV2 with TRBJ2-3; D is possibly TRBD2 (5 bases). V lost 6 bases to trimming and J lost 0 bases, with 10 bases between them. CDR3 length: 14 amino acids. Looked up from germline, CDR1 is SNHLY and CDR2 is FYNNEI. The complete variable domain, with remaining parts taken from reference TRBV2 and TRBJ2-3, reads EPEVTQTPSHQVTQMGQEVILRCVPISNHLYFYWYRQILGQKVEFLVSFYNNEISEKSEIFDDQFSVERPDGSNFTLKIRSTKLEDSAMYFCASRAWTSTDTQYFGPGTRLTVL.

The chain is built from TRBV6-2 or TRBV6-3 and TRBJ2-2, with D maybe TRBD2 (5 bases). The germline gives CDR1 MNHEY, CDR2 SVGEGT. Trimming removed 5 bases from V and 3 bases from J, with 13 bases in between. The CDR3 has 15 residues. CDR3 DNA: TGTGCCAGCAGTAATCGGGATAGCGACACCGGGGAGCTGTTTTTT. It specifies CASSNRDSDTGELFF.

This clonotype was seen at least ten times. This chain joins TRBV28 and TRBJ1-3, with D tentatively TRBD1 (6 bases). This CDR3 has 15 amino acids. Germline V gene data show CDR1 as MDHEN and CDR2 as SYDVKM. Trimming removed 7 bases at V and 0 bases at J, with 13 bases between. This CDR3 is CASTQQGSSGNTIYF. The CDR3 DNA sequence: TGTGCCAGCACCCAACAGGGTTCCTCTGGAAACACCATATATTTT.

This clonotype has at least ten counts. The CDR3 nucleotides read TGCAGCGTCGATAGGGAGCTGGGTGAGACCCAGTACTTC. It encodes CSVDRELGETQYF. V usage is TRBV29-1 and J usage is TRBJ2-5, with TRBD2 as a possible D gene (5 bases). The CDR3 covers 13 residues. Germline V gene sequence: CDR1 SQVTM, CDR2 ANQGSEA. Trimming pared 6 bases from V and 5 bases from J, leaving 16 bases between.

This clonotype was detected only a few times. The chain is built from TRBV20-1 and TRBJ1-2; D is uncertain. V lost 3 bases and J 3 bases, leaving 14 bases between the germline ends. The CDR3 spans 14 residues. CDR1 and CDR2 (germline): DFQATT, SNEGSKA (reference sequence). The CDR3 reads CSASPPLAYYGYTF. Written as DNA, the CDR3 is TGCAGTGCTAGCCCCCCCTTGGCTTACTATGGCTACACCTTC.

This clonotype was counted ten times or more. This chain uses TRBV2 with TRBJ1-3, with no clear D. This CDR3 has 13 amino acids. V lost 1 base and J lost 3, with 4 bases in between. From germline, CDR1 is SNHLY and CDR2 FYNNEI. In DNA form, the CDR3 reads TGTGCCAGCAGTGAAGACAATGGAAACACCATATATTTT. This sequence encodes CASSEDNGNTIYF.

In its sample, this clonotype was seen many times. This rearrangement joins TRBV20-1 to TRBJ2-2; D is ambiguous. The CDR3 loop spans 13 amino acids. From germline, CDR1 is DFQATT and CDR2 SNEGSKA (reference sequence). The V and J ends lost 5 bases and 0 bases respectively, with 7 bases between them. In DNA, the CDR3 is TGCAGTGCTGTACAAGCGAACACCGGGGAGCTGTTTTTT. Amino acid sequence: CSAVQANTGELFF.

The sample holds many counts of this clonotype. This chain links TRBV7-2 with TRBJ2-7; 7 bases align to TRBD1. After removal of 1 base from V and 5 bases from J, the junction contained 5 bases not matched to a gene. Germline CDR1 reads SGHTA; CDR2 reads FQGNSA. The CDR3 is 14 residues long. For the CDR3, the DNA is TGTGCCAGCAGCTTAGAACAGGGGTTCCACGAGCAGTACTTC. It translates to CASSLEQGFHEQYF.

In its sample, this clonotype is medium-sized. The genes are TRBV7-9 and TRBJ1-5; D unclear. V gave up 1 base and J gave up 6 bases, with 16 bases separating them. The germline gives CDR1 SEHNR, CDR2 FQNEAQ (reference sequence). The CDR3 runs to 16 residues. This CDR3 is CASSLGSAGGSQPQHF. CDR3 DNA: TGTGCCAGCAGCTTAGGGTCAGCCGGTGGATCTCAGCCCCAGCATTTT.

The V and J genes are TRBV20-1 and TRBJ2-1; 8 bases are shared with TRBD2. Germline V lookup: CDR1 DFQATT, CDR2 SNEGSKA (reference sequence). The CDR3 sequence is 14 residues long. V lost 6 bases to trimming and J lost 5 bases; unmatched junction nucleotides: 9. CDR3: CSANSGKDHNEQFF. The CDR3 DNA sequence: TGCAGTGCAAATAGCGGGAAGGACCACAATGAGCAGTTCTTC.

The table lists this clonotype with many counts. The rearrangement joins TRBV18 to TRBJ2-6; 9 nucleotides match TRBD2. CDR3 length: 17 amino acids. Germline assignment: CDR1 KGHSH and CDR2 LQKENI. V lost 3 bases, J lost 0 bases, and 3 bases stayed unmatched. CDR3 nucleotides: TGTGCCAGCTCACCCCTAGCGGGACCCTCTGGGGCCAACGTCCTGACTTTC. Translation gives CASSPLAGPSGANVLTF.

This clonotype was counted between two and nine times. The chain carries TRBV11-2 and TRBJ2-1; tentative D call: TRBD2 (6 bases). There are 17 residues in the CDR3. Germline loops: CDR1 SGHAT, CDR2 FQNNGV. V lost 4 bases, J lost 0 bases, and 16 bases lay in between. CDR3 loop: CASSSPGREVSYNEQFF. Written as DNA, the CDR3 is TGTGCCAGCAGCTCGCCGGGTAGGGAGGTCTCCTACAATGAGCAGTTCTTC.

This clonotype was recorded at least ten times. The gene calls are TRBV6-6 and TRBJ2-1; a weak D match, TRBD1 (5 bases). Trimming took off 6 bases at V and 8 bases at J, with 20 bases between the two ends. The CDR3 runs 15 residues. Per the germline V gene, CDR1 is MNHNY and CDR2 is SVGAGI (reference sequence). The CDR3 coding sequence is TGTGCCAGCAGGCAAGTGGGGCCGCTCGGGTATGAGCAGTTCTTC. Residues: CASRQVGPLGYEQFF.

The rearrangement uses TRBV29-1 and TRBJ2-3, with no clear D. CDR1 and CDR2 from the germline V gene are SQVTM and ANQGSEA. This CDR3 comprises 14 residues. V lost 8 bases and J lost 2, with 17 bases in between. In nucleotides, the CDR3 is TGCAGCACCGAAGGTGAACTTACCACAGATACGCAGTATTTT. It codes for CSTEGELTTDTQYF.

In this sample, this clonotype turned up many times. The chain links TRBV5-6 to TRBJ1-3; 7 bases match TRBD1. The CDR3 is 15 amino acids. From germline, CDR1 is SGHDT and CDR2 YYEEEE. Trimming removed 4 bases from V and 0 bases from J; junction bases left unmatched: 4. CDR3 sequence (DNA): TGTGCCAGCAGCCTGGACAGGCGCTCTGGAAACACCATATATTTT. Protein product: CASSLDRRSGNTIYF. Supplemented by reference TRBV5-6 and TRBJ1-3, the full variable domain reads DAGVTQSPTHLIKTRGQQVTLRCSPKSGHDTVSWYQQALGQGPQFIFQYYEEEERQRGNFPDRFSGHQFPNYSSELNVNALLLGDSALYLCASSLDRRSGNTIYFGEGSWLTVV.

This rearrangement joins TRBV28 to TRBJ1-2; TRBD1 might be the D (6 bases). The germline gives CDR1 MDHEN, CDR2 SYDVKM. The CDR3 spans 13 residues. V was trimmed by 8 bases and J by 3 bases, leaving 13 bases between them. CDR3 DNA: TGTGCCAGCGGCCCGGGGGGCTACTATGGCTACACCTTC. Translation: CASGPGGYYGYTF.

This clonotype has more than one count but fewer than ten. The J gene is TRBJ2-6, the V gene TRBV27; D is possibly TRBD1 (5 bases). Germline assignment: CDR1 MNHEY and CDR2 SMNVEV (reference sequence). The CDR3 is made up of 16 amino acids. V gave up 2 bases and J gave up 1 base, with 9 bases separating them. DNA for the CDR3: TGTGCCAGCAGTTTAGGGGCAGGGTCTGGGGCCAACGTCCTGACTTTC. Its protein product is CASSLGAGSGANVLTF.

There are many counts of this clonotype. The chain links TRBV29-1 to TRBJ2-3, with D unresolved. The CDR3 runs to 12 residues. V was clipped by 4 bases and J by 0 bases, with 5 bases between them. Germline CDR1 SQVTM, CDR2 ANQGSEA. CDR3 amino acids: CSVALSTDTQYF. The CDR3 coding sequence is TGCAGCGTTGCCCTAAGCACAGATACGCAGTATTTT.

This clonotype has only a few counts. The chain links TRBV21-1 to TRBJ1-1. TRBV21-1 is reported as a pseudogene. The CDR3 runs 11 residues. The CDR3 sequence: CASRADTEAFF. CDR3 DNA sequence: TGTGCCAGTAGGGCCGACACTGAAGCTTTCTTT.

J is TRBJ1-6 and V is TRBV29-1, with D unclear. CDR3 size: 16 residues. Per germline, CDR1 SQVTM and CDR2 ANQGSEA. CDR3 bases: TGCAACCTCCGGGCCCCGGTATGGTCCTATAATTCACCCCTCCACTTT. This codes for CNLRAPVWSYNSPLHF.